These 23 T cell receptor beta chains originate from one sample sequenced in a study of blood T cell repertoires in COVID-19 (dated by TCRdb to 2018 to 2020). Library prep was done by the immunoSEQ multiplex PCR assay. Sourced from immuneACCESS, this table was stored by TCRdb with only in-frame sequences that have V and J called. A share of the clones is absent; for the studies checked, an unresolved V gene accounts for under half, and the remainder has no known explanation. This sample lists 200,000 to 250,000 clones; 88% were detected once. Under 15% of the sample is held by the ten biggest clonotypes. The sample taken for sequencing was PBMCs or T cells enriched from blood (not recorded which). The receptors here all came from a woman between 50 and 59 years old with acute COVID-19.

V usage is TRBV15 and J usage is TRBJ1-4; 7 nucleotides match TRBD1. Germline V gene lookup returns CDR1 LNHNV and CDR2 YYDKDF (reference sequence). V lost 0 bases and J lost 8; bases outside the gene matches: 12. There are 17 residues in the CDR3. Here the CDR3 DNA reads TGTGCCACCAGCAGAGATCGGACAGGAGGACTGTTGGAAAAACTGTTTTTT. It encodes CATSRDRTGGLLEKLFF.

The chain has TRBV4-3 and TRBJ2-5; D unresolved. This CDR3 region has 15 residues. V was cut by 0 bases and J by 2 bases, with 10 bases left in between. The germline V gene has CDR1 LGHNA and CDR2 YSLEER. CDR3 in amino acids: CASSQDQQIQETQYF. CDR3 coding DNA: TGCGCCAGCAGCCAAGATCAACAGATTCAAGAGACCCAGTACTTC.

V is TRBV4-1 and J is TRBJ2-7; 10 bases are a match to TRBD1. With 0 bases clipped from V and 2 bases from J, the junction kept 7 bases outside the gene matches. Germline V lookup: CDR1 MGHRA, CDR2 YSYEKL. The CDR3 spans 17 residues. Here the CDR3 DNA reads TGCGCCAGCAGCCAAGAAGGGACAGGGGCCTTTACCTACGAGCAGTACTTC. This sequence encodes CASSQEGTGAFTYEQYF.

The chain links TRBV25-1 to TRBJ1-2; 8 nucleotides agree with TRBD1. V gave up 1 base and J gave up 8 bases; unmatched junction bases: 9. This CDR3 is 15 amino acids long. Germline CDR1 MGHDK, CDR2 SYGVNS. CDR3 amino acids: CASSEWDRSVGGYTF. The CDR3 coding sequence is TGTGCCAGCAGTGAATGGGACAGGTCGGTGGGAGGCTACACCTTC.

The chain uses TRBV3-1 (or the pseudogene TRBV3-2) and TRBJ2-1; TRBD2 matches at 7 bases. V gave up 0 bases and J gave up 3 bases; unmatched junction bases: 8. Germline values: CDR1 LGHDT, CDR2 YNNKEL (reference sequence). There are 17 residues in the CDR3. CDR3 DNA sequence: TGTGCCAGCAGCCAAGAAAAGAGCGGGGCTTTCTACAATGAGCAGTTCTTC. This gives the protein CASSQEKSGAFYNEQFF.

The rearrangement joins TRBV9 to TRBJ2-7, with D tentatively TRBD1 (6 bases). Trimming cost V 0 bases and J 4 bases, with 14 bases left between them. The CDR3 has 15 amino acids. Germline CDR1 reads SGDLS; CDR2 reads YYNGEE. CDR3 in amino acids: CASSVGGRGPYEQYF. CDR3 DNA sequence: TGTGCCAGCAGCGTAGGGGGCAGGGGCCCATACGAGCAGTACTTC.

V gene TRBV9 combines with J gene TRBJ1-4; D unresolved. CDR3 length: 10 amino acids. Trimming removed 8 bases at V and 7 bases at J, with 6 bases between. Germline-derived CDR1 and CDR2 are SGDLS and YYNGEE. CDR3 sequence (DNA): TGTGCCAGAGGGAGTGAAAAACTGTTTTTT. Its translation is CARGSEKLFF.

The chain couples TRBV21-1 to TRBJ1-1; the listed D gene, TRBD1, was not tested against the DNA. TRBV21-1 is designated a pseudogene. The CDR3 extends over 13 amino acids. The CDR3 DNA reads TGTGCCAGCACCCAAACTGGGCTCCCGGTGGCTTTCTTT. It yields the protein CASTQTGLPVAFF.

The chain is built from TRBV4-2 and TRBJ1-3; 9 nucleotides align to TRBD1. Germline loops: CDR1 LGHNA, CDR2 YNFKEQ. The CDR3 is 16 amino acids. V gave up 0 bases and J gave up 6 bases; unmatched junction bases: 6. CDR3 DNA sequence: TGTGCCAGCAGCCAAGATCAGACAGGGGGAGAAAACACCATATATTTT. This encodes CASSQDQTGGENTIYF.

J is TRBJ2-7 and V is TRBV7-2; D not certain. The V end lost 1 base, the J end lost 0 bases, and 10 bases lay between the germline ends. The CDR3 is made up of 15 amino acids. Germline lookup yields CDR1 SGHTA and CDR2 FQGNSA. The CDR3 sequence is CASSLEGGLSYEQYF. The DNA of the CDR3 is TGTGCCAGCAGCTTAGAAGGCGGTCTCTCCTACGAGCAGTACTTC.

CDR3 residues: CASHISGTGSSPLHF. CDR3 DNA: TGTGCCAGCCACATTTCCGGGACAGGCTCTTCACCCCTCCACTTT. The chain recombines TRBV27 with TRBJ1-6; 8 bases agree with TRBD1. Looked up from germline, CDR1 is MNHEY and CDR2 is SMNVEV (reference sequence). With V trimmed by 8 bases and J by 9 bases, 12 bases remained unmatched. The CDR3 is made up of 15 amino acids.

The chain combines TRBV3-1 (or the pseudogene TRBV3-2) with TRBJ2-7, with D possibly being TRBD2 (6 bases). Trimming removed 1 base at V and 4 bases at J, with 11 bases between. The CDR3 is 14 residues long. Germline-derived CDR1 and CDR2 are LGHDT and YNNKEL (reference sequence). Here the CDR3 DNA reads TGTGCCAGCAGCCAAGGTAGCGGAGGTTACGAGCAGTACTTC. Translated, it gives CASSQGSGGYEQYF.

This chain joins TRBV19 and TRBJ1-6; unclear D gene. This CDR3 contains 14 residues. V was shortened by 5 bases and J by 7 bases, with 12 bases between the two germline ends. Looked up from germline, CDR1 is LNHDA and CDR2 is SQIVND (reference sequence). DNA for the CDR3: TGTGCCAGTAGTCCCTTAAGCCGGAATTCACCCCTCCACTTT. Protein product: CASSPLSRNSPLHF.

The chain recombines TRBV6-5 with TRBJ1-3; no reliable D call. The germline gives CDR1 MNHEY, CDR2 SVGAGI. This CDR3 region has 16 residues. With 4 bases removed from V and 0 bases from J, the gap between germline ends came to 13 bases. CDR3 amino acids: CASSSRMSISGNTIYF. CDR3 in DNA: TGTGCCAGCAGTTCGAGAATGTCGATCTCTGGAAACACCATATATTTT.

The V call is TRBV18, the J call TRBJ2-1; TRBD2 matches at 9 bases. With 2 bases clipped from V and 3 bases from J, the junction kept 11 bases outside the gene matches. CDR3 length: 18 residues. Germline V gene sequence: CDR1 KGHSH, CDR2 LQKENI. The CDR3 sequence is CASSPYYGGRAFYNEQFF. The DNA of the CDR3 is TGTGCCAGCTCACCATATTATGGCGGGAGGGCCTTCTACAATGAGCAGTTCTTC.

V gene TRBV30 combines with J gene TRBJ1-4; 7 bases fit TRBD1. The germline CDR1 and CDR2 sequences are GTSNPN and SVGIG (reference sequence). Germline trimming cut 0 bases from V and 4 bases from J; bases unmatched to any gene: 5. The CDR3 is 15 amino acids. This CDR3 reads CAWSVRGQLNEKLFF. The CDR3 region has the DNA TGTGCCTGGAGTGTTCGGGGACAGCTTAATGAAAAACTGTTTTTT.

The CDR3 sequence is CASSVRRALDRDSEKLFF. The CDR3, as DNA: TGTGCCAGCAGCGTGAGACGGGCCCTGGACCGGGATAGTGAAAAACTGTTTTTT. The genes are TRBV28 and TRBJ1-4; D not certain. V gave up 6 bases and J gave up 7 bases, with 27 bases separating them. Germline V gives CDR1 MDHEN, CDR2 SYDVKM. This CDR3 is 18 amino acids long.

The rearrangement uses TRBV7-3 and TRBJ2-7; 7 bases are shared with TRBD2. Germline CDR1 is SGHTA and CDR2 is FQGTGA. The CDR3 length is 14 residues. V shed 1 base and J 5 bases; nucleotides not matched to a gene: 5. This CDR3 is CASSLNAGANEQYF. The CDR3 DNA is TGTGCCAGCAGCTTAAATGCGGGAGCTAACGAGCAGTACTTC. Full variable domain (missing parts from reference TRBV7-3 and TRBJ2-7): GAGVSQTPSNKVTEKGKYVELRCDPISGHTALYWYRQSLGQGPEFLIYFQGTGAADDSGLPNDRFFAVRPEGSVSTLKIQRTERGDSAVYLCASSLNAGANEQYFGPGTRLTVT.

This chain joins TRBV5-1 and TRBJ1-2; the D gene is possibly TRBD1 (5 bases). The CDR3 totals 15 residues. CDR1 and CDR2 (germline): SGHRS, YFSETQ. V shed 2 bases and J shed 5 bases, with 16 bases lying between them. CDR3 DNA: TGCGCCAGCAGCTTACAGGCATCCCTGGGGTATGGCTACACCTTC. It specifies CASSLQASLGYGYTF.

The V call is TRBV29-1, the J call TRBJ2-7; TRBD1 might be the D (5 bases). Germline CDR1 and CDR2: SQVTM and ANQGSEA. CDR3 length: 13 amino acids. Deletions cut 4 bases from V and 1 base from J, with 11 bases between. The CDR3 here is CSVGHRLSYEQYF. In DNA form, the CDR3 reads TGCAGCGTTGGTCACAGGTTGTCCTACGAGCAGTACTTC.

This chain links TRBV6-1 with TRBJ2-7, with 7 bases identical to TRBD2. Trimming cost V 4 bases and J 5 bases; bases outside gene matches: 17. CDR1 MNHNS and CDR2 SASEGT come from the germline V gene. The CDR3 covers 17 residues. The CDR3 nucleotides are TGTGCCAGCAGTGGGGGGTTGGGCGGGAGACCCTCGGACGAGCAGTACTTC. This gives the protein CASSGGLGGRPSDEQYF.

This clone turned up a few times. This sequence joins TRBV9 and TRBJ2-5; 9 positions match TRBD2. The CDR3 covers 15 residues. CDR1 is SGDLS and CDR2 is YYNGEE in the germline V gene. Losses at the gene ends were 3 bases for V and 7 bases for J; bases not matched to a gene: 10. The CDR3 DNA follows: TGTGCCAGCAGCGCCCGACTAGCGGAGCCAGGGACCCAGTACTTC. Its protein is CASSARLAEPGTQYF. Together with reference TRBV9 and TRBJ2-5, the CDR3 gives the full variable domain: DSGVTQTPKHLITATGQRVTLRCSPRSGDLSVYWYQQSLDQGLQFLIQYYNGEERAKGNILERFSAQQFPDLHSELNLSSLELGDSALYFCASSARLAEPGTQYFGPGTRLLVL.

The V and J genes are TRBV11-2 and TRBJ1-2; D ambiguous. Germline assignment: CDR1 SGHAT and CDR2 FQNNGV. V lost 0 bases to trimming and J lost 4 bases, with 12 bases between them. This CDR3 comprises 15 residues. This CDR3 reads CASSLDRGKIYGYTF. The CDR3 DNA reads TGTGCCAGCAGCTTAGATCGAGGGAAAATCTATGGCTACACCTTC.